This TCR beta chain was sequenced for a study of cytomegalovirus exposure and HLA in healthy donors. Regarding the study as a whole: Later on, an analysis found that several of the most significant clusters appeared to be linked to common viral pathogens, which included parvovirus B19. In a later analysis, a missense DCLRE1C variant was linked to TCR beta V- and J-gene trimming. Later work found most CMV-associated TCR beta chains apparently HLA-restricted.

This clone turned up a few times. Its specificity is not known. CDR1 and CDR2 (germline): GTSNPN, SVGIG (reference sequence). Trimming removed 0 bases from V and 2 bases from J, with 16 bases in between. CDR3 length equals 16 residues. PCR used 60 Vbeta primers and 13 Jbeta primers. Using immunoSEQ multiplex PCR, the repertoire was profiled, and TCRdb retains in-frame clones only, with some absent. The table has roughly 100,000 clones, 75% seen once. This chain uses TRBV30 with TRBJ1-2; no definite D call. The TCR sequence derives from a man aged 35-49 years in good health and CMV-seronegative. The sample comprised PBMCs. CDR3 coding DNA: TGTGCCTGGAGTGTAAAAGGTGGTTCCGGGAACTATGGCTACACCTTC. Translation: CAWSVKGGSGNYGYTF. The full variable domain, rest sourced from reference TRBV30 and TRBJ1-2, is SQTIHQWPATLVQPVGSPLSLECTVEGTSNPNLYWYRQAAGRGLQLLFYSVGIGQISSEVPQNLSASRPQDRQFILSSKKLLLSDSGFYLCAWSVKGGSGNYGYTFGSGTRLTVV.